A selection of T cell receptor beta chains follows, all from one sample in a study of blood T cell repertoires in COVID-19. The data were produced by immunoSEQ multiplex PCR, yet TCRdb's version contains in-frame clones alone and is incomplete. The sample yields about 91,000 clones, around 88% seen once. The sequencing sample was made of peripheral blood. These TCRs come from a woman between 70 and 85 years old with acute or convalescent COVID-19. Each CDR3 is given with its conserved first and last residue.

length,V,CDR3
16,TRBV2,CASSEVIAGGSSEQFF
13,TRBV6-6,CASRRARVLEQYF
15,TRBV19,CASSIWTTEADTQYF
13,TRBV29-1,CSAQLEGDAEAFF
15,TRBV20-1,CSASSPSGVWETQYF
14,TRBV7-9,CASRWTPRRTEAFF
16,TRBV28,CASSIGTANSNQPQHF
16,TRBV15,CATSSGLAGPADTQYF
13,TRBV6-5,CASRNRGNYGYTF
14,TRBV2,CASAQSDRHQPQHF
17,TRBV15,CATSRDYVGTGPYEQYF